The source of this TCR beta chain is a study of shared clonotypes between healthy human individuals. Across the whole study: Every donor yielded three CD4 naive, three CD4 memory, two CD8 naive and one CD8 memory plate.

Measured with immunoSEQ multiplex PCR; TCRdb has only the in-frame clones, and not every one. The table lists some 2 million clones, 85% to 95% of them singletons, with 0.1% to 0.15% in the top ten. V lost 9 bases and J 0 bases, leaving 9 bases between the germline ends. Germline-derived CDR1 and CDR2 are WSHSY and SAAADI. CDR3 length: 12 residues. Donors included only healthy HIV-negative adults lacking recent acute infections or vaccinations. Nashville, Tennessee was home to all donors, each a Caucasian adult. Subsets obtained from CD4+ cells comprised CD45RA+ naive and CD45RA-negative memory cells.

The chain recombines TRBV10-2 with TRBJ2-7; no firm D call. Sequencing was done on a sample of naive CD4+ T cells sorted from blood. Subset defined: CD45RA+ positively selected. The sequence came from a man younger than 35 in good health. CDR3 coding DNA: TGCGCCAGTGCCGCGTCCTCCTACGAGCAGTACTTC. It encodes CASAASSYEQYF.